These 13 T cell receptor beta chains share one sample of origin, sequenced in a study of T-cell reconstitution after alpha-beta-depleted transplantation in children. Unique molecular identifiers were used in preparing the TCRbeta library. TCRdb itself ran the PCR reads through MiXCR, one entry per CDR3 protein. The table shows 250,000 to 350,000 distinct CDR3 sequences, with roughly 25% occurring only once. The input for sequencing was PBMCs, mostly from graft donor cells, taken 180 days after TCRalphabeta/CD19-depleted stem cell transplant. These receptors all come from a male patient younger than 18 who had a stem cell transplant for acute lymphoblastic leukemia, so the T cells may come from the graft donor.

The rearrangement links TRBV5-1 to TRBJ1-2; the match to TRBD1 covers 8 bases. The CDR3 length is 16 residues. V was pared by 3 bases and J by 8 bases, with 15 bases of the junction left unmatched. Per the germline V gene, CDR1 is SGHRS and CDR2 is YFSETQ. As DNA, the CDR3 is TGCGCCAGCAGCTCAGGACAGGGTTGGCTTATGGACGGCTACACCTTC. Translated, it gives CASSSGQGWLMDGYTF. Full variable domain (rest looked up from reference TRBV5-1 and TRBJ1-2): KAGVTQTPRYLIKTRGQQVTLSCSPISGHRSVSWYQQTPGQGLQFLFEYFSETQRNKGNFPGRFSGRQFSNSRSEMNVSTLELGDSALYLCASSSGQGWLMDGYTFGSGTRLTVV.

This clonotype was counted between two and nine times. CDR3 loop: CSALPQRNYGYTF. In DNA form, the CDR3 reads TGCAGTGCGCTCCCCCAGCGTAACTATGGCTACACCTTC. J is TRBJ1-2 and V is TRBV20-1; D unresolved. CDR3 size: 13 residues. V was clipped by 6 bases and J by 1 base, with 12 bases between them. Germline V CDR1 and CDR2: DFQATT, SNEGSKA (reference sequence).

The chain links TRBV12-5 to TRBJ2-2; TRBD1 is a possible D gene (5 bases). V lost 2 bases, J lost 9 bases, and 13 bases lay in between. Germline V gives CDR1 LGHNT, CDR2 FRNRAP. The CDR3 sequence is 14 residues long. The CDR3 sequence: CASGLTGSHRELFF. The CDR3 DNA reads as TGTGCTAGTGGTTTGACAGGATCTCACCGGGAGCTGTTTTTT.

This CDR3 reads CASSATGSRSGYTF. CDR3 DNA: TGTGCCAGCAGCGCTACCGGGTCCCGGAGCGGCTACACCTTC. The chain links TRBV7-9 to TRBJ1-2; D uncertain. The CDR3 length is 14 residues. CDR1 is SEHNR and CDR2 is FQNEAQ in the germline V gene (reference sequence). V shed 5 bases and J shed 8 bases, with 18 bases lying between them. The full variable domain, completed using reference TRBV7-9 and TRBJ1-2, is DTGVSQNPRHKITKRGQNVTFRCDPISEHNRLYWYRQTLGQGPEFLTYFQNEAQLEKSRLLSDRFSAERPKGSFSTLEIQRTEQGDSAMYLCASSATGSRSGYTFGSGTRLTVV.

V usage is TRBV10-2 and J usage is TRBJ2-3; TRBD2 matches at 10 bases. CDR1 is WSHSY and CDR2 is SAAADI in the germline V gene. After removal of 6 bases from V and 2 bases from J, the junction contained 8 bases not matched to a gene. CDR3 length: 16 amino acids. CDR3 loop: CASSVWTSGSTDTQYF. Here the CDR3 DNA reads TGCGCCAGCAGCGTCTGGACTAGCGGATCCACAGATACGCAGTATTTT.

Ten or more counts support this clonotype. The chain joins TRBV7-2 to TRBJ1-2; the match to TRBD1 covers 7 bases. CDR1 is SGHTA and CDR2 is FQGNSA in the germline V gene. The CDR3 has 12 amino acids. V lost 5 bases and J lost 5; bases outside the gene matches: 2. The CDR3 sequence is CASSPQGYGYTF. CDR3 bases: TGTGCCAGCAGCCCACAGGGGTATGGCTACACCTTC.

The chain is built from TRBV10-1 and TRBJ2-1, with TRBD2 identical over 7 bases. The trim removed 4 bases at V and 6 bases at J, leaving 18 bases unmatched. Germline assignment: CDR1 WNHNN and CDR2 SYGVQD (reference sequence). This CDR3 spans 18 amino acids. The CDR3 is CASSGGLSGIWSSNEQFF. The CDR3 bases are TGCGCCAGCAGTGGAGGACTAAGCGGGATATGGTCGTCCAATGAGCAGTTCTTC.

This clonotype was seen ten or more times. The chain is built from TRBV4-1 and TRBJ2-7; D assignment may be TRBD1 or TRBD2 (7 bases each). Germline lookup yields CDR1 MGHRA and CDR2 YSYEKL. V dropped 6 bases and J dropped 1 base, with 13 bases sitting between them. The CDR3 runs to 14 residues. CDR3 region: CASRRQGGSYEQYF. The CDR3 nucleotides read TGCGCCAGCAGGAGACAGGGAGGGTCCTACGAGCAGTACTTC.

This clonotype was picked up a small number of times. V and J are TRBV5-1 and TRBJ2-7, with D unclear. The germline CDR1 and CDR2 sequences are SGHRS and YFSETQ. Trimming cost V 0 bases and J 2 bases, with 9 bases left between them. The CDR3 is made up of 14 amino acids. The CDR3 region is CASSLEWAPYEQYF. CDR3 DNA: TGCGCCAGCAGCTTGGAATGGGCCCCCTACGAGCAGTACTTC. The full variable domain, with the rest looked up from reference TRBV5-1 and TRBJ2-7, is KAGVTQTPRYLIKTRGQQVTLSCSPISGHRSVSWYQQTPGQGLQFLFEYFSETQRNKGNFPGRFSGRQFSNSRSEMNVSTLELGDSALYLCASSLEWAPYEQYFGPGTRLTVT.

The chain combines TRBV12-3 or TRBV12-4 with TRBJ1-5; D unclear. The ends were cut back, 3 bases at V and 0 bases at J, with 12 bases in the middle. The CDR3 is made up of 16 amino acids. The CDR3 here is CASSFAAGYSNQPQHF. The CDR3 DNA follows: TGTGCCAGCAGTTTTGCGGCAGGCTATAGCAATCAGCCCCAGCATTTT.

V is TRBV18 and J is TRBJ1-5; D is uncertain. Between the trimmed V and J ends, which lost 4 bases and 3 bases, there was a span of 16 bases. This CDR3 has 16 amino acids. Germline CDR1 reads KGHSH; CDR2 reads LQKENI. CDR3: CASSLGISRNNQPQHF. CDR3 bases: TGTGCCAGCTCACTAGGTATCAGCCGGAACAATCAGCCCCAGCATTTT.

The V gene is TRBV7-3, the J gene TRBJ2-1; 7 bases map to TRBD2. With V trimmed by 0 bases and J by 9 bases, 17 bases remained unmatched. The germline V gene has CDR1 SGHTA and CDR2 FQGTGA. The CDR3 runs to 18 residues. The CDR3 region has the DNA TGTGCCAGCAGCTTAACAGCTCGACTAGCACGATCGCAGGGTGAGCAGTTCTTC. It is translated as CASSLTARLARSQGEQFF.

This sequence joins TRBV18 and TRBJ2-2; D may be TRBD1 (5 bases). The CDR3 has 15 residues. CDR1 and CDR2 from the germline V gene are KGHSH and LQKENI. V was trimmed by 6 bases and J by 0 bases, leaving 11 bases between them. The CDR3 reads CASSSDSSNTGELFF. CDR3 bases: TGTGCCAGCTCGTCCGACAGCTCGAACACCGGGGAGCTGTTTTTT.